The source of this T cell receptor beta chain is a study of T cell responses to AZD1222 COVID-19 vaccine. Clones were read by immunoSEQ multiplex PCR, and TCRdb kept only the in-frame ones, dropping some. Of about 100,000 clones listed, around 86% are singletons. V was pared by 1 base and J by 5 bases, with 5 bases between. The CDR3 spans 12 residues. Germline V lookup: CDR1 GTSNPN, CDR2 SVGIG (reference sequence). This clone showed up just once. This chain uses TRBV30 with TRBJ1-4, with a weak D call TRBD1 (5 bases). The sequence derives from an adult in good health. The material sequenced was peripheral blood, taken on day 0 of AZD1222 vaccination. The CDR3 reads CAWSDRNEKLFF. The CDR3 DNA follows: TGTGCCTGGAGTGACAGGAATGAAAAACTGTTTTTT. The whole variable domain, remainder taken from reference TRBV30 and TRBJ1-4, is SQTIHQWPATLVQPVGSPLSLECTVEGTSNPNLYWYRQAAGRGLQLLFYSVGIGQISSEVPQNLSASRPQDRQFILSSKKLLLSDSGFYLCAWSDRNEKLFFGSGTQLSVL.